This is a list of T cell receptor beta chains from one sample in a study of T cell repertoires in cytomegalovirus infection. TCRdb fed the reads into MiXCR, producing one record per CDR3 protein. The table shows roughly 280,000 distinct CDR3 sequences, with 9.1% occurring only once. What was sequenced was PBMCs. The source of these receptors is a human donor in good health (CMV status not recorded). Some clones in this sample may be carry-over from other donors' samples. CDR3s include the opening cysteine and the closing phenylalanine or tryptophan. The D gene is left open where the match is weak. Some rows have no size entry. The others give once, few or many, or a class for an expanded clone.

V gene: TRBV7-8; J gene: TRBJ2-2; D gene: .; clone size: many; CDR3 DNA: TGTGCCAGCAGACAAGGGACTAACACCGGGGAGCTGTTTTTT; CDR3 protein: CASRQGTNTGELFF
V gene: TRBV20-1; J gene: TRBJ1-1; D gene: .; clone size: many; CDR3 DNA: TGCAGTGCTAGAGAGGGGGGAAGTGACACTGAAGCTTTCTTT; CDR3 protein: CSAREGGSDTEAFF
V gene: TRBV7-2; J gene: TRBJ2-5; D gene: TRBD2; clone size: many; CDR3 DNA: TGTGCCAGCAGCAAAGGACTAGCGGGAGGCCAAGAGACCCAGTACTTC; CDR3 protein: CASSKGLAGGQETQYF
V gene: TRBV29-1; J gene: TRBJ2-7; D gene: .; clone size: .; CDR3 DNA: TGCAGCGTGCTCCCAGGGGACAAGGGGTACGAGCAGTACTTC; CDR3 protein: CSVLPGDKGYEQYF
V gene: TRBV7-9; J gene: TRBJ1-1; D gene: .; clone size: .; CDR3 DNA: TGTGCCAGCAGCTTAGATCAGATAGAAGCTTTCTTT; CDR3 protein: CASSLDQIEAFF
V gene: TRBV12-3/TRBV12-4; J gene: TRBJ1-1; D gene: .; clone size: many; CDR3 DNA: TGTGCCAGCAGTTTCTCGTCACAGCCAAACACTGAAGCTTTCTTT; CDR3 protein: CASSFSSQPNTEAFF
V gene: TRBV7-2; J gene: TRBJ2-7; D gene: TRBD2; clone size: .; CDR3 DNA: TGTGCCAGCAGCTTCTCGCGGGAGCAGCAGTACTTC; CDR3 protein: CASSFSREQQYF
V gene: TRBV7-6; J gene: TRBJ2-7; D gene: .; clone size: many; CDR3 DNA: TGTGCCAGCAGCTTAGAAGCAGTAGGAACCTACGAGCAGTACTTC; CDR3 protein: CASSLEAVGTYEQYF
V gene: TRBV3-1; J gene: TRBJ1-3; D gene: TRBD1; clone size: .; CDR3 DNA: TGTGCCAGCAGCCAAGTGACAGGGCCTGGAAACACCATATATTTT; CDR3 protein: CASSQVTGPGNTIYF
V gene: TRBV20-1; J gene: TRBJ1-2; D gene: TRBD1; clone size: few; CDR3 DNA: TGCAGTGCTAGTGCGACAGGGGGCGGCTATGGCTACACCTTC; CDR3 protein: CSASATGGGYGYTF
V gene: TRBV20-1; J gene: TRBJ2-5; D gene: .; clone size: .; CDR3 DNA: TGCAGTGCTAGAGCCTTTGCCCAAGAGACCCAGTACTTC; CDR3 protein: CSARAFAQETQYF
V gene: TRBV5-6; J gene: TRBJ1-1; D gene: TRBD1; clone size: .; CDR3 DNA: TGTGCCAGCAGCTTCGGACAGGGGACGAACACTGAAGCTTTCTTT; CDR3 protein: CASSFGQGTNTEAFF
V gene: TRBV9; J gene: TRBJ1-4; D gene: .; clone size: .; CDR3 DNA: TGTGCCAGCGGCAATCTCGAAAAACTGTTTTTT; CDR3 protein: CASGNLEKLFF
V gene: TRBV5-1; J gene: TRBJ1-5; D gene: .; clone size: few; CDR3 DNA: TGCGCCAGCAGCTCCGACGGACAGATTAATCAGCCCCAGCATTTT; CDR3 protein: CASSSDGQINQPQHF
V gene: TRBV7-6; J gene: TRBJ2-5; D gene: .; clone size: many; CDR3 DNA: TGTGCCAGCAGCATTCACCAAGAGACCCAGTACTTC; CDR3 protein: CASSIHQETQYF
V gene: TRBV7-2; J gene: TRBJ2-7; D gene: TRBD2; clone size: many; CDR3 DNA: TGTGCCAGCAGCTTCCGCGGGGGTAGCTCCTACGAGCAGTACTTC; CDR3 protein: CASSFRGGSSYEQYF
V gene: TRBV6-1; J gene: TRBJ2-4; D gene: .; clone size: many; CDR3 DNA: TGTGCCAGCAGCCCCTACACAACGGGGAAAAACATTCAGTACTTC; CDR3 protein: CASSPYTTGKNIQYF
V gene: TRBV6-1; J gene: TRBJ1-4; D gene: .; clone size: few; CDR3 DNA: TGTGCCAGCGGTGTAAAAGCTAATGAAAAACTGTTTTTT; CDR3 protein: CASGVKANEKLFF
V gene: TRBV10-3; J gene: TRBJ2-1; D gene: TRBD2; clone size: many; CDR3 DNA: TGTGCCATCAGTGAGTCTCTAGCGGGGGGGATCGATGAGCAGTTCTTC; CDR3 protein: CAISESLAGGIDEQFF
V gene: TRBV12-3/TRBV12-4; J gene: TRBJ2-1; D gene: .; clone size: .; CDR3 DNA: TGTGCCAGCAGGTCGTCAGGGGGGTATGAGCAGTTCTTC; CDR3 protein: CASRSSGGYEQFF
V gene: TRBV7-2; J gene: TRBJ1-1; D gene: .; clone size: many; CDR3 DNA: TGTGCCAGCAGCTTACCCCATAGGGTCGAAGCTTTCTTT; CDR3 protein: CASSLPHRVEAFF
V gene: TRBV7-2; J gene: TRBJ2-3; D gene: .; clone size: few; CDR3 DNA: TGTGCCAGCAGCTCCAGGGTTCGGACAGATACGCAGTATTTT; CDR3 protein: CASSSRVRTDTQYF
V gene: TRBV7-6; J gene: TRBJ2-7; D gene: .; clone size: many; CDR3 DNA: TGTGCCAGCAGCTCGGACACCACCTACGAGCAGTACTTC; CDR3 protein: CASSSDTTYEQYF
V gene: TRBV6-5; J gene: TRBJ1-1; D gene: .; clone size: many; CDR3 DNA: TGTGCCAGCAGTACAGCCCTGGGGAGGGGAGGCACTGAAGCTTTCTTT; CDR3 protein: CASSTALGRGGTEAFF
V gene: TRBV5-1; J gene: TRBJ2-1; D gene: TRBD2; clone size: few; CDR3 DNA: TGCGCCAGCAGCTTGGCGAGCGGGAGAGGGTACAATGAGCAGTTCTTC; CDR3 protein: CASSLASGRGYNEQFF
V gene: TRBV7-2; J gene: TRBJ1-5; D gene: TRBD1; clone size: many; CDR3 DNA: TGTGCCAGCAGCCCAGGGGGCCAGGGGATGAGGCACTTCGGCAATCAGCCCCAGCATTTT; CDR3 protein: CASSPGGQGMRHFGNQPQHF
V gene: TRBV10-2; J gene: TRBJ2-7; D gene: .; clone size: many; CDR3 DNA: TGCGCCAGCAGTGACGGGGGCGCAGGGTCCTACGAGCAGTACTTC; CDR3 protein: CASSDGGAGSYEQYF
V gene: TRBV7-2; J gene: TRBJ1-5; D gene: .; clone size: many; CDR3 DNA: TGTGCCAGCACGGTAATACCAGGGCCCCAGCATTTT; CDR3 protein: CASTVIPGPQHF
V gene: TRBV20-1; J gene: TRBJ2-2; D gene: TRBD2; clone size: .; CDR3 DNA: TGCAGTGCTAGATTTCCTAGCGGGAGCACCGGGGAGCTGTTTTTT; CDR3 protein: CSARFPSGSTGELFF
V gene: TRBV7-8; J gene: TRBJ2-5; D gene: .; clone size: many; CDR3 DNA: TGTGCCAGCAGCTTCTCGCGGCGGTTTGGGGAGACCCAGTACTTC; CDR3 protein: CASSFSRRFGETQYF
V gene: TRBV6-2/TRBV6-3; J gene: TRBJ1-1; D gene: .; clone size: many; CDR3 DNA: TGTGCCAGCAGCCTCTTCGACACTGAAGCTTTCTTT; CDR3 protein: CASSLFDTEAFF
V gene: TRBV7-3; J gene: TRBJ1-2; D gene: .; clone size: few; CDR3 DNA: TGTGCCAGCAGAATCAGAAGGTACACCTTC; CDR3 protein: CASRIRRYTF
V gene: TRBV6-2/TRBV6-3; J gene: TRBJ1-1; D gene: TRBD1; clone size: .; CDR3 DNA: TGTGCCAGCAGCGACCGGGACAGGGAAGCTTTCTTT; CDR3 protein: CASSDRDREAFF
V gene: TRBV12-5; J gene: TRBJ1-5; D gene: .; clone size: few; CDR3 DNA: TGTGCTAGTGGTCACAGGTTTAATCAGCCCCAGCATTTT; CDR3 protein: CASGHRFNQPQHF
V gene: TRBV19; J gene: TRBJ2-3; D gene: TRBD2; clone size: .; CDR3 DNA: TGTGCCACCGCGGGGGGCTCCCGCACAGATACGCAGTATTTT; CDR3 protein: CATAGGSRTDTQYF
V gene: TRBV6-6; J gene: TRBJ1-2; D gene: .; clone size: .; CDR3 DNA: TGTGCCAGCACAGAGTTCTCTTCAAACTATGGCTACACCTTC; CDR3 protein: CASTEFSSNYGYTF
V gene: TRBV19; J gene: TRBJ2-3; D gene: .; clone size: many; CDR3 DNA: TGTGCCAGTAGTATAACTGGGCAGGGGTACGCTAGTGGCACAGATACGCAGTATTTT; CDR3 protein: CASSITGQGYASGTDTQYF
V gene: TRBV29-1; J gene: TRBJ1-1; D gene: .; clone size: many; CDR3 DNA: TGCAGCGCCGGAGCAGGGTTGATCACTGAAGCTTTCTTT; CDR3 protein: CSAGAGLITEAFF
V gene: TRBV7-2; J gene: TRBJ2-7; D gene: TRBD2; clone size: few; CDR3 DNA: TGTGCCAGCAGCCCGGGACTAGCGGGGTCCTACGAGCAGTACTTC; CDR3 protein: CASSPGLAGSYEQYF
V gene: TRBV7-2; J gene: TRBJ1-2; D gene: TRBD1; clone size: many; CDR3 DNA: TGTGCCAGCAGCTCCGGGACAGGGGGCTCGTCGGGCTACACCTTC; CDR3 protein: CASSSGTGGSSGYTF
V gene: TRBV11-2; J gene: TRBJ1-2; D gene: .; clone size: many; CDR3 DNA: TGTGCCAGCAGCCCTTCAAGGGTGGATGGCTACACCTTC; CDR3 protein: CASSPSRVDGYTF
V gene: TRBV19; J gene: TRBJ1-6; D gene: TRBD1; clone size: .; CDR3 DNA: TGTGCCAGTAGGGCCCGACCGGGACAGGGAAATTCACCCCTCCACTTT; CDR3 protein: CASRARPGQGNSPLHF
V gene: TRBV6-2/TRBV6-3; J gene: TRBJ1-1; D gene: .; clone size: .; CDR3 DNA: TGTGCCAGCAGTCATGACAGACTTATGAACACTGAAGCTTTCTTT; CDR3 protein: CASSHDRLMNTEAFF
V gene: TRBV28; J gene: TRBJ2-5; D gene: TRBD1; clone size: many; CDR3 DNA: TGTGCCAGCAGTTTAGGGACAGGGGTTAAGAGCCAAGAGACCCAGTACTTC; CDR3 protein: CASSLGTGVKSQETQYF
V gene: TRBV14; J gene: TRBJ2-3; D gene: .; clone size: many; CDR3 DNA: TGTGCCAGCAGCCCCATGGGGGGGGCAAGGCAGTATTTT; CDR3 protein: CASSPMGGARQYF
V gene: TRBV7-2; J gene: TRBJ1-2; D gene: TRBD1; clone size: many; CDR3 DNA: TGTGCCAGCAGCGTATCGACAGGGGTATCCTATGGCTACACCTTC; CDR3 protein: CASSVSTGVSYGYTF
V gene: TRBV5-6; J gene: TRBJ1-1; D gene: .; clone size: .; CDR3 DNA: TGTGCCAGCAGCCACCAGGGGATCCAGCTCACTGAAGCTTTCTTT; CDR3 protein: CASSHQGIQLTEAFF
V gene: TRBV28; J gene: TRBJ2-5; D gene: TRBD1; clone size: many; CDR3 DNA: TGTGCCAGCAGTTTACAGGGGGTCTATTCGGAGACCCAGTACTTC; CDR3 protein: CASSLQGVYSETQYF
V gene: TRBV7-2; J gene: TRBJ1-3; D gene: .; clone size: many; CDR3 DNA: TGTGCCAGCAGCTTACGCCCAGTCTCTGGAAACACCATATATTTT; CDR3 protein: CASSLRPVSGNTIYF
V gene: TRBV20-1; J gene: TRBJ1-3; D gene: .; clone size: few; CDR3 DNA: TGCAGTGCTAGAGATTTCGGTGGCTCTGGAAACACCATATATTTT; CDR3 protein: CSARDFGGSGNTIYF
V gene: TRBV7-2; J gene: TRBJ1-2; D gene: .; clone size: many; CDR3 DNA: TGTGCCAGCAGTTCCCCGAGGGGGACCTATTATGGCTACACCTTC; CDR3 protein: CASSSPRGTYYGYTF
V gene: TRBV7-2; J gene: TRBJ2-1; D gene: TRBD2; clone size: few; CDR3 DNA: TGTGCCAGCAGCCCCGGACTAGCCTACAATGAGCAGTTCTTC; CDR3 protein: CASSPGLAYNEQFF
V gene: TRBV12-3/TRBV12-4; J gene: TRBJ2-3; D gene: .; clone size: many; CDR3 DNA: TGTGCCAGCAGTTTACGGGGCACAGATACGCAGTATTTT; CDR3 protein: CASSLRGTDTQYF
V gene: TRBV27; J gene: TRBJ2-3; D gene: .; clone size: many; CDR3 DNA: TGTGCCAGCAGTTTATATAAAGAGCCAGATACGCAGTATTTT; CDR3 protein: CASSLYKEPDTQYF
V gene: TRBV5-4; J gene: TRBJ2-3; D gene: .; clone size: .; CDR3 DNA: TGTGCCAGCAGCGCGCCCGGGACTTACACAGATACGCAGTATTTT; CDR3 protein: CASSAPGTYTDTQYF
V gene: TRBV28; J gene: TRBJ2-3; D gene: .; clone size: many; CDR3 DNA: TGTGCCAGCAGTTTAATGGGATACACAGATACGCAGTATTTT; CDR3 protein: CASSLMGYTDTQYF
V gene: TRBV12-3/TRBV12-4; J gene: TRBJ1-2; D gene: .; clone size: many; CDR3 DNA: TGTGCCAGCAGCTCCGCCGGGACAACCGTCTATGGCTACACCTTC; CDR3 protein: CASSSAGTTVYGYTF